What follows is one T cell receptor (beta chain) and its context. It lacks a known antigen. It has no much larger one-base neighbor in the sample; base qualities were not kept. The method behind the library was 5' RACE. TCRdb shows the sequencer as Illumina HiSeq 2500. A second 7 to 11 cycle PCR used a sample-barcoded 5' primer and a J-beta primer mix. A template-switch 5' adaptor carrying 12 random nucleotides introduced a unique molecular identifier onto each TCR beta cDNA molecule. At least 2.5 million CDR3-containing paired-end reads were obtained from each sample. The Mint cDNA synthesis kit, primed by a TRBC-specific oligonucleotide, was used to synthesize first-strand cDNA from all RNA. Following uracil-DNA glycosylase treatment, all cDNA underwent a first 18-cycle PCR with the universal primers M1SS and BC2_uni_R. The study's processing was this. Each sample was normalized by randomly selecting 1 million high-quality reads, each carrying a distinct molecular identifier. Instead of being binned into consensus sequences, reads that shared molecular identifiers were thrown out. CDR3 identification, clonotype clustering and error correction used MiTCR with a Q25 quality threshold and the strictest error-elimination algorithm. A nonparametric unseen species model with Euler transformation was used to estimate a lower bound on total TCR beta diversity. TCRdb ran its own pipeline on the public reads, namely fastp trimming at Q25 and MiXCR clone calling, and kept in-frame beta chains. Each CDR3 protein appears once, grouped with its most common genes and DNA. The V and J calls reflect TCRdb's pipeline rather than the authors' work. The sample table contains approximately 1.5 million distinct CDR3 sequences; only one count was recorded for roughly 43% of them. The top ten constitute about 4% of the sample.

The sample is drawn from a study of blood T cells in healthy people across ages (dated by TCRdb to about 2015). With respect to the entire study: In model experiments, roughly one uniquely barcoded TCR beta cDNA molecule per two T cells was captured by template switching. Donors of different ages were randomly distributed across sequencing lanes to avoid experimental bias. Donors were grouped into four age groups: young (average approximately 15 years), middle-aged (39), aged (about 59) and long-lived (approximately 82). For two donors (one aged 18 to 29 and one aged 80 or older), the study analyzed two additional independent replicas of 1 million unique cDNA reads from the same blood draw. To track age-related changes in TCR beta repertoire diversity, the study relied on deep sequencing normalized with unique cDNA molecular identifiers. Overall study results and their limits: Donor CMV infection status was unknown, potentially confounding age-related changes in expanded clonotypes. Estimates of total diversity based on one million sequenced T cells were considered lower bounds and underestimates. Observed TCR beta diversity per million T cells fell roughly linearly with age, and a significant reduction was already apparent by age around 40. A strong correlation was found between observed TCR beta diversity and the percentage of naive T cells measured by flow cytometry. The long-lived group showed more naive CD4+ T cells, fewer expanded clones and increased TCR diversity than the aged group, suggesting age selection. Bulk unsorted PBMC profiling prevented conclusive comparison of naive and antigen-experienced compartments.

The 39 donors, aged about 6 to 95 years, were systemically healthy Caucasian individuals from Russia. Each donor gave approximately 9.3 milliliters of peripheral blood, collected into EDTA-treated Vacutainer tubes. Ficoll-Paque density-gradient centrifugation was used to isolate PBMCs, with at least 7 million per sample. Total RNA, at least 6 micrograms per sample, was extracted from PBMCs with Trizol reagent. The percentages of naive CD45RAhigh/CD27high T cells were determined by flow cytometry on a PBMC aliquot from every donor. Its CDR3 holds 14 amino acids, cysteine through phenylalanine. The DNA shown is the 42-base CDR3, in frame from base 1. Sequences SQVTM (CDR1) and ANQGSEA (CDR2) are obtained from the germline V gene. V was cut back by 7 bases and J by 1 base, leaving a gap of 15 bases between them.

The source material was blood. This clonotype was obtained from a woman in her late teens or twenties in good health. The chain is encoded by TRBV29-1 joined to TRBJ2-3; TRBD2 is a weak D gene call, 6 bases matching. The CDR3 protein is CSASRPGGTDTQYF. At the DNA level, the sequence is TGCAGCGCCTCACGCCCGGGGGGCACAGATACGCAGTATTTT.